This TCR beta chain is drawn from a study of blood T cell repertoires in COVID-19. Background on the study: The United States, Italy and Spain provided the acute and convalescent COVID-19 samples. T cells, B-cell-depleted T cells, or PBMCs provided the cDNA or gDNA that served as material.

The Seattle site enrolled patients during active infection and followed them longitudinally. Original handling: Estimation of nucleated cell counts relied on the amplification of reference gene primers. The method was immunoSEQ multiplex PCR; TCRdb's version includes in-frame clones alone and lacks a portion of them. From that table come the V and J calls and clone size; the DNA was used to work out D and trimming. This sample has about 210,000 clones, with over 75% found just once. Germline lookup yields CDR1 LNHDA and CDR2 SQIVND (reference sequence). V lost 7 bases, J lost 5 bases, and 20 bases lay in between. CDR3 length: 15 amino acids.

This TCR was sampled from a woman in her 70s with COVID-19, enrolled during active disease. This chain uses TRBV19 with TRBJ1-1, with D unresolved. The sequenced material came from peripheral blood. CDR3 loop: CASTPSGSLETEAFF. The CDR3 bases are TGTGCCAGTACCCCGTCGGGGTCCCTTGAAACTGAAGCTTTCTTT.